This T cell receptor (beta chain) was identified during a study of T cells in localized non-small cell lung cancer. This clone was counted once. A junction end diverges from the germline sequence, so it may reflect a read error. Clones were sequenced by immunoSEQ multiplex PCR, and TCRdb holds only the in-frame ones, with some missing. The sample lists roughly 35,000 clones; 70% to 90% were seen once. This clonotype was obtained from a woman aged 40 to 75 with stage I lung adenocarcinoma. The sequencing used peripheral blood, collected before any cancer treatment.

DNA for the CDR3: TGTGCCGGCAGCTTAGATTGGGGTCGGTCTGGAAACACCATATATTTT. This codes for CAGSLDWGRSGNTIYF. V gene TRBV11-3 combines with J gene TRBJ1-3; D is unresolved. The V gene's germline CDR1 is SGHNT and CDR2 YENEEA. This CDR3 is built from 16 residues.